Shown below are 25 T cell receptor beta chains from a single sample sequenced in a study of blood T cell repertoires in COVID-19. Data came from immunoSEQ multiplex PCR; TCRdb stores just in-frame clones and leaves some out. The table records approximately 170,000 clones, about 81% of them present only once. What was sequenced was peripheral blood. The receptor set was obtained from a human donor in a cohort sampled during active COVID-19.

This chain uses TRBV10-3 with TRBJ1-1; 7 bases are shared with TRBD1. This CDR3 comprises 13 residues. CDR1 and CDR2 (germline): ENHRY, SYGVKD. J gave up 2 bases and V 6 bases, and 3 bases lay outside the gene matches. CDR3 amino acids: CAIRGQVNTEAFF. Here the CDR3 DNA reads TGTGCCATCAGAGGACAGGTTAACACTGAAGCTTTCTTT.

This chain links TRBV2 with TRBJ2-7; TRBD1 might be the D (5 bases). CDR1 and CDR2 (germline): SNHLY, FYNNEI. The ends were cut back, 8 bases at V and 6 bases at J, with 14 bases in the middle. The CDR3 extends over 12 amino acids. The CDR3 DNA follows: TGTGCCAGCGGGCAGGGTCCCACCGAGCAGTACTTC. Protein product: CASGQGPTEQYF.

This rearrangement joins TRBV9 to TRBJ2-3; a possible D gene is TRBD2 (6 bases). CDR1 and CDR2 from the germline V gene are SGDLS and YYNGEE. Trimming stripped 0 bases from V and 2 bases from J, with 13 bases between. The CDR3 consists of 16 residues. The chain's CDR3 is CASSVGRRDYTDTQYF. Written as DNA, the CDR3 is TGTGCCAGCAGCGTAGGGAGGCGGGATTACACAGATACGCAGTATTTT.

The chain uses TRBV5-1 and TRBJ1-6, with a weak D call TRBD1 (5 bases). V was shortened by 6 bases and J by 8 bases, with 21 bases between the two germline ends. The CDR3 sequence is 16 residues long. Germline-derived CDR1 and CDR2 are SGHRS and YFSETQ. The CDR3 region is CASNPHPGTLDSPLHF. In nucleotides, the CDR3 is TGCGCCAGCAACCCACACCCGGGGACTTTAGATTCACCCCTCCACTTT.

This CDR3 reads CASGGQGYSYNEQFF. In nucleotides, the CDR3 is TGTGCCAGCGGGGGACAGGGGTACTCCTACAATGAGCAGTTCTTC. The V gene is TRBV6-5, the J gene TRBJ2-1, with 10 bases identical to TRBD1. Germline V gene lookup returns CDR1 MNHEY and CDR2 SVGAGI. V lost 8 bases and J lost 0; bases outside the gene matches: 4. The CDR3 totals 15 residues.

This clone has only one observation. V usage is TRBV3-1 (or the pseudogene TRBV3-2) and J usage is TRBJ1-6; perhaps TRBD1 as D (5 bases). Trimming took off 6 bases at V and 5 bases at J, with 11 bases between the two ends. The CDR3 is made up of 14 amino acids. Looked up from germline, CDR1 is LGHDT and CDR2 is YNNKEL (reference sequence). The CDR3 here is CASRIQVNNSPLHF. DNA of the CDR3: TGTGCCAGCAGGATACAGGTTAATAATTCACCCCTCCACTTT.

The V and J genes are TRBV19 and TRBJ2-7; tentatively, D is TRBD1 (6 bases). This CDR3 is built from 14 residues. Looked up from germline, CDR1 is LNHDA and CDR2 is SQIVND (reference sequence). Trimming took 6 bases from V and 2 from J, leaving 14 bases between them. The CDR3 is CASSRQDFPYEQYF. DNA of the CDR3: TGTGCCAGTAGCCGACAGGACTTTCCCTACGAGCAGTACTTC.

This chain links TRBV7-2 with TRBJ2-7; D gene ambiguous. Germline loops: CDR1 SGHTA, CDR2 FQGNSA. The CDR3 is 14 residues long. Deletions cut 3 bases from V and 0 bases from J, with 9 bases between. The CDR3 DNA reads TGTGCCAGCAGCTTCGCGGCCCCCTCCTACGAGCAGTACTTC. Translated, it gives CASSFAAPSYEQYF.

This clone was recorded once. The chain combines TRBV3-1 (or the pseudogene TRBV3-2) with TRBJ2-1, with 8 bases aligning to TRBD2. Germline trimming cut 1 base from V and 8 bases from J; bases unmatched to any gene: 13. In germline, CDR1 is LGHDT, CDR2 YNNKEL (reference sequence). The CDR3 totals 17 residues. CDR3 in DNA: TGTGCCAGCAGCCAAGGGCCCCTACGCGGGAGGTACCATGAGCAGTTCTTC. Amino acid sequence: CASSQGPLRGRYHEQFF.

The CDR3 protein is CASSTQGFDSPLHF. The CDR3 DNA follows: TGTGCCAGTAGTACACAGGGTTTTGATTCACCCCTCCACTTT. The chain combines TRBV19 with TRBJ1-6; D may be TRBD1 (6 bases). V lost 4 bases and J lost 8, with 12 bases in between. CDR3 length: 14 amino acids. The germline V gene encodes CDR1 LNHDA and CDR2 SQIVND (reference sequence).

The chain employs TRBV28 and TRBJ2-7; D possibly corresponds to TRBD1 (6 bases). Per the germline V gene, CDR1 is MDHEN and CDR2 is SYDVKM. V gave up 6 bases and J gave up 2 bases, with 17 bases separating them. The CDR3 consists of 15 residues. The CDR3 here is CASRPGQIITYEQYF. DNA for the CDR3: TGTGCCAGCAGGCCGGGACAAATCATTACCTACGAGCAGTACTTC.

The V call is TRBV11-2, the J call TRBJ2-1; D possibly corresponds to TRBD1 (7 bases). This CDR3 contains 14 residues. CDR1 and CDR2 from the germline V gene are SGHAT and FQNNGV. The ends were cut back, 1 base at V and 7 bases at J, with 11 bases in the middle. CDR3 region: CASSLVAGGNEQFF. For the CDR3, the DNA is TGTGCCAGCAGCTTAGTGGCAGGGGGGAATGAGCAGTTCTTC. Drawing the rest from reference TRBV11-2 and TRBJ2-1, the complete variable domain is EAGVAQSPRYKIIEKRQSVAFWCNPISGHATLYWYQQILGQGPKLLIQFQNNGVVDDSQLPKDRFSAERLKGVDSTLKIQPAKLEDSAVYLCASSLVAGGNEQFFGPGTRLTVL.

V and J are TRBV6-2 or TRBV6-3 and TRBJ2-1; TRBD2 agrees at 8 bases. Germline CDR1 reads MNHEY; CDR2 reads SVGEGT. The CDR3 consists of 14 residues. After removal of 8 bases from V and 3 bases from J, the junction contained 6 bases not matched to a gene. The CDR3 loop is CASRRLASYNEQFF. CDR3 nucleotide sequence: TGTGCCAGCCGCCGACTAGCGAGCTACAATGAGCAGTTCTTC.

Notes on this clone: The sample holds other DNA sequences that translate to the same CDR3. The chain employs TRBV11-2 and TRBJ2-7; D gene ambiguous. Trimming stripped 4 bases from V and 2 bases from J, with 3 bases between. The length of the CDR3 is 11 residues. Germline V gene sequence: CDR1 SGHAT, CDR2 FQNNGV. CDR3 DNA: TGTGCCAGCAGCTCCACCTACGAGCAGTACTTC. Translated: CASSSTYEQYF.

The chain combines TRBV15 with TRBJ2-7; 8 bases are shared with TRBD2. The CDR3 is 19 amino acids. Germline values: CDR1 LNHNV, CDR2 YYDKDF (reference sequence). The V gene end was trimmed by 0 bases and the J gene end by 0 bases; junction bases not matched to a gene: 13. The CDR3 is CATSRDSYRDSGTSYEQYF. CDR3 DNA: TGTGCCACCAGCAGAGATTCATATAGGGATAGCGGGACCTCCTACGAGCAGTACTTC.

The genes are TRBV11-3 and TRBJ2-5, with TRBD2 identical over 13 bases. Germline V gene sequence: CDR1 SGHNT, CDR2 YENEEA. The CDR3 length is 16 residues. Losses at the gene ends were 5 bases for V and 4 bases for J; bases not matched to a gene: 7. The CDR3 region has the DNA TGTGCCAGCAGCAAGACTAGCGGGGGGACGGCAGAGACCCAGTACTTC. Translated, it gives CASSKTSGGTAETQYF.

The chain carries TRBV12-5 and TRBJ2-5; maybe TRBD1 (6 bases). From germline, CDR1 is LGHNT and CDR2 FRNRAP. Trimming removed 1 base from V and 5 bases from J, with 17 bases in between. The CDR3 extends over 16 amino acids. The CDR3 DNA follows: TGTGCTAGTGGTTTGGACGCACAGGGAAGGTTGGAGACCCAGTACTTC. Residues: CASGLDAQGRLETQYF.

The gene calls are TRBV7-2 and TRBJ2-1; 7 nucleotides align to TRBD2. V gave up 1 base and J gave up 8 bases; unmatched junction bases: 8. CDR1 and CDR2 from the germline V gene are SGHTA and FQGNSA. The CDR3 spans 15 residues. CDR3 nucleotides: TGTGCCAGCAGCTTAGATGGAGCGGGACGGGATGAGCAGTTCTTC. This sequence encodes CASSLDGAGRDEQFF.

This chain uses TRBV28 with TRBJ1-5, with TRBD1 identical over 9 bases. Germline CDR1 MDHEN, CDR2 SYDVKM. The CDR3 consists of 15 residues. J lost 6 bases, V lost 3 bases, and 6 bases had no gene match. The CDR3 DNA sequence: TGTGCCAGCAGTTTCCGGGACAGGGTCACTCAGCCCCAGCATTTT. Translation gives CASSFRDRVTQPQHF.

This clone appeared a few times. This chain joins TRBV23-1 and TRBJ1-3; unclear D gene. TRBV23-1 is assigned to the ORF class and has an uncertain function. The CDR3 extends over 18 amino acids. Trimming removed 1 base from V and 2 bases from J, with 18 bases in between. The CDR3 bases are TGCGCCAGCAGTCAATTAGGTAGTCGGGGAATTGCTGGAAACACCATATATTTT. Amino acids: CASSQLGSRGIAGNTIYF.

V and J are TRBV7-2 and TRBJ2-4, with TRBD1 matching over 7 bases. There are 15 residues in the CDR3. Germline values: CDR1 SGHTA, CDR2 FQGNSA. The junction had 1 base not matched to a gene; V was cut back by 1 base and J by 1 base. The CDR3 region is CASSLETGAKNIQYF. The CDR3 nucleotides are TGTGCCAGCAGCTTAGAGACAGGGGCCAAAAACATTCAGTACTTC.

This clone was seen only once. The CDR3 sequence: CASSFPRQPQHF. CDR3 coding DNA: TGTGCCAGCAGTTTCCCTAGACAGCCCCAGCATTTT. V is TRBV12-3 or TRBV12-4 and J is TRBJ1-5; D remains unclear. V was trimmed by 3 bases and J by 7 bases, leaving 7 bases between them. The CDR3 length is 12 residues.

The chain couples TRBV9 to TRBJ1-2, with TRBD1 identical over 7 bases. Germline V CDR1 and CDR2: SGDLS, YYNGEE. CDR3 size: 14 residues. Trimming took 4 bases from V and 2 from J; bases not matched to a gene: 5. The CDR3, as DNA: TGTGCCAGCAGCCCTACAGGGGACAACTATGGCTACACCTTC. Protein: CASSPTGDNYGYTF.

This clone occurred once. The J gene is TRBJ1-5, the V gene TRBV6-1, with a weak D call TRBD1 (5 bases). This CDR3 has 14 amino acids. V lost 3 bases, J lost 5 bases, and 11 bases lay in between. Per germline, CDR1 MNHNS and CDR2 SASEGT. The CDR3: CASSDTTGDQPQHF. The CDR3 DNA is TGTGCCAGCAGTGACACCACAGGCGATCAGCCCCAGCATTTT.

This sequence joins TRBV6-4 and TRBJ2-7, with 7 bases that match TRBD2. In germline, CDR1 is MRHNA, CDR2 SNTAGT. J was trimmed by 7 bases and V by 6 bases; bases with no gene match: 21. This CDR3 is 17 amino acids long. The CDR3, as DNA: TGTGCCAGCAGCGTGCGGGGACTATTCTCACTGGATTGGGAGCAGTACTTC. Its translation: CASSVRGLFSLDWEQYF.